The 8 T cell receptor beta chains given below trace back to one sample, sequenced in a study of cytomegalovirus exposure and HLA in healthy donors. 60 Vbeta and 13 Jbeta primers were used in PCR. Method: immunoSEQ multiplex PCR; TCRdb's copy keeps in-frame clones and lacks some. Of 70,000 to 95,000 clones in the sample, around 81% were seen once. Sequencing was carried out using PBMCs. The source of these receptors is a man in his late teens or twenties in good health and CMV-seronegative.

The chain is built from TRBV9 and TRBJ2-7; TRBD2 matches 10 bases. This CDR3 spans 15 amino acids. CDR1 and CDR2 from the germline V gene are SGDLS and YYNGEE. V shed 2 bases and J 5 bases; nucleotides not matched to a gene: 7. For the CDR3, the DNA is TGTGCCAGCAGCGTCCTAGCGGGGGAAGGCAACGAGCAGTACTTC. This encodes CASSVLAGEGNEQYF.

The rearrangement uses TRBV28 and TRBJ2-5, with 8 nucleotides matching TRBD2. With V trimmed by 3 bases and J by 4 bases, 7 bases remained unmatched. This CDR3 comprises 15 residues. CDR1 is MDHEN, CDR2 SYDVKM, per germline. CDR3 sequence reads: CASSLGSGVAETQYF. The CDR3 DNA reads TGTGCCAGCAGTTTGGGTAGCGGGGTAGCAGAGACCCAGTACTTC.

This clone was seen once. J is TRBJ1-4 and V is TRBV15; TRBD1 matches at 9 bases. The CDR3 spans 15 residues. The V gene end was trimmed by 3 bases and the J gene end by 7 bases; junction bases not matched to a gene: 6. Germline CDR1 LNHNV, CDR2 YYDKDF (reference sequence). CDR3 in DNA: TGTGCCACCAGCAGGACAGGGGGAAGTGGTGAAAAACTGTTTTTT. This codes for CATSRTGGSGEKLFF.

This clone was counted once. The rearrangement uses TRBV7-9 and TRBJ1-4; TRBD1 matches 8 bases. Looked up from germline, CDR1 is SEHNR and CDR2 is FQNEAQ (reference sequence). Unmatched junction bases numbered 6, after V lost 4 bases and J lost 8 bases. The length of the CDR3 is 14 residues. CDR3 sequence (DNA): TGTGCCAGCAGCTCGACAGGGGTAGGGGAAAAACTGTTTTTT. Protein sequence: CASSSTGVGEKLFF.

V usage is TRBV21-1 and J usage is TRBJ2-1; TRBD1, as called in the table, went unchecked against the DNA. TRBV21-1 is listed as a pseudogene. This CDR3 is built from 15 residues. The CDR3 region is CASNQDSSAYNEQFF. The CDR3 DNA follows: TGTGCCAGCAACCAGGACAGTTCAGCCTACAATGAGCAGTTCTTC.

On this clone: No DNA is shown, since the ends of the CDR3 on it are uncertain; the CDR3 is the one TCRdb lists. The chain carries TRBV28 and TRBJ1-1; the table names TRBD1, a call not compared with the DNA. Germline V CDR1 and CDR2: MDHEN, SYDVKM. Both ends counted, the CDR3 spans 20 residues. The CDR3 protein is CASSPPGQSELSLDVVGAFF.

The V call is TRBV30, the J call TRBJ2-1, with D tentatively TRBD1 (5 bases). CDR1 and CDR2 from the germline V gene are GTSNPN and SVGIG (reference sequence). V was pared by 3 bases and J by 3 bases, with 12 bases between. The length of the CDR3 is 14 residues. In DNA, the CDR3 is TGTGCCTGGAGGGTGGCAGGGAACTACAATGAGCAGTTCTTC. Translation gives CAWRVAGNYNEQFF. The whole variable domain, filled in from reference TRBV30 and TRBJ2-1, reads SQTIHQWPATLVQPVGSPLSLECTVEGTSNPNLYWYRQAAGRGLQLLFYSVGIGQISSEVPQNLSASRPQDRQFILSSKKLLLSDSGFYLCAWRVAGNYNEQFFGPGTRLTVL.

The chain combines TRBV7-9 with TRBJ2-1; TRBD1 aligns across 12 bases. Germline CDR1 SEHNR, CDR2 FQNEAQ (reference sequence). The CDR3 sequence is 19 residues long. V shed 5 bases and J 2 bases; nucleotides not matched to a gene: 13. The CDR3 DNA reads TGTGCCAGCAGCCCCGGGGGCGGGACAGGGGGCCGTCCCTACAATGAGCAGTTCTTC. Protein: CASSPGGGTGGRPYNEQFF.